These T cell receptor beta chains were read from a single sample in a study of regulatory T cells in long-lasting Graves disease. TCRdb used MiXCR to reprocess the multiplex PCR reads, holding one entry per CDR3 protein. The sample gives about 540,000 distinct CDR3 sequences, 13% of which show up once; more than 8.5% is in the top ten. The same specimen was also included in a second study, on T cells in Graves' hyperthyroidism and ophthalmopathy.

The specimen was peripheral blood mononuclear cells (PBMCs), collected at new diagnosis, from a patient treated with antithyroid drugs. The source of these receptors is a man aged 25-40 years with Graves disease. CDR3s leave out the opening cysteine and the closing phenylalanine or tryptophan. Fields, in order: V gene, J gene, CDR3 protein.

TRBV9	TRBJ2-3	ASSPRPSGKDTQY
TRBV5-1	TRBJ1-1	ASTPGSGTEAF
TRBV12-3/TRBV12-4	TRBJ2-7	ASTHERVRSYEQY
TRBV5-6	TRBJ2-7	ASSLLAEGYEQY
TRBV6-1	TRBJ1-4	ASRQGGGTEKLF
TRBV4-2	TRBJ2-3	ASSRTLSREGTQY
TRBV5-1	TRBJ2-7	ASSKEPGANSYEQY
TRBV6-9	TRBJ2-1	ASSYSGLAGNEQF
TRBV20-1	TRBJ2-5	SASTGLEKTQY
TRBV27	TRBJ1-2	ASSAVTGGKGGYT
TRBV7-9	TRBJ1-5	ASSRGTADQPQH
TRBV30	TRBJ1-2	AWGTGDRRYT
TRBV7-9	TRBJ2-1	ASSIYREWSYNEQF
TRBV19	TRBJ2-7	ACPDTSYEQY
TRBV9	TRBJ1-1	ANSVEGVNTEAF
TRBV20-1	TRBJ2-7	SARSASTYEQY
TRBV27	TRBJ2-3	ASSLSWGFQDTQY
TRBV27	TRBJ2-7	ASSQINSYEQY
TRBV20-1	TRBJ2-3	SARDIAPPLRDTQY
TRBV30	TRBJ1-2	AWRQGNRGYT
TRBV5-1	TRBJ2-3	ASSLVDDTDTQY
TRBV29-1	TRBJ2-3	SPFGANTDTQY